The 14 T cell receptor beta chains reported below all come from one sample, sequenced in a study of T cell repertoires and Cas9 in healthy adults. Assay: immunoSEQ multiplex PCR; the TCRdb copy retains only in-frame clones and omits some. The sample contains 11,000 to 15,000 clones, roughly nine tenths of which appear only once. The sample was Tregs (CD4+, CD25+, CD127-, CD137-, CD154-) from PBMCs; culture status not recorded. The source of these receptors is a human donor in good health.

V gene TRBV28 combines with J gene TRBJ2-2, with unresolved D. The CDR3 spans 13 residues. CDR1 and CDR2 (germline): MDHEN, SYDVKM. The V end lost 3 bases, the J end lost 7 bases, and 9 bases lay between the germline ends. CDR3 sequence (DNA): TGTGCCAGCAGTTTTTCCGGTGGCGGGGAGCTGTTTTTT. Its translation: CASSFSGGGELFF.

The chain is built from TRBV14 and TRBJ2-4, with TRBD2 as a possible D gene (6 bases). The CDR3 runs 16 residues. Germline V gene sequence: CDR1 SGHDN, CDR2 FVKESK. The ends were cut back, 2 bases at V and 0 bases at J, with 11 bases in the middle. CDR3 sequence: CASSQLGGLAKNIQYF. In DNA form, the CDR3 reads TGTGCCAGCAGCCAATTGGGAGGACTAGCCAAAAACATTCAGTACTTC.

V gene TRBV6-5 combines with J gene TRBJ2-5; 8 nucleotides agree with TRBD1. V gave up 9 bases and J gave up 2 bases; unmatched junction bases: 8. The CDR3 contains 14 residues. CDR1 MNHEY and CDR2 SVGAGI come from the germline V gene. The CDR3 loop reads CASRRTGKQETQYF. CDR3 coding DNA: TGTGCCAGTCGAAGGACAGGGAAACAAGAGACCCAGTACTTC.

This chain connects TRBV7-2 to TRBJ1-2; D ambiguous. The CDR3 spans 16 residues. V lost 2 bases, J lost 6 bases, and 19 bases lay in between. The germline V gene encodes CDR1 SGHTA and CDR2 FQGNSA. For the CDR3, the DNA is TGTGCCAGCAGCTTAAAAACCGGTTCCATTACAAATGGCTACACCTTC. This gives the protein CASSLKTGSITNGYTF.

This chain's CDR3 is CASSLRRTTVGNTIYF. CDR3 DNA: TGTGCCAGCAGCTTAAGGCGCACTACCGTGGGGAACACCATATATTTT. The rearrangement uses TRBV13 and TRBJ1-3, with no clear D. Germline V gives CDR1 PRHDT, CDR2 FYEKMQ (reference sequence). Trimming stripped 2 bases from V and 7 bases from J, with 18 bases between. This CDR3 contains 16 residues.

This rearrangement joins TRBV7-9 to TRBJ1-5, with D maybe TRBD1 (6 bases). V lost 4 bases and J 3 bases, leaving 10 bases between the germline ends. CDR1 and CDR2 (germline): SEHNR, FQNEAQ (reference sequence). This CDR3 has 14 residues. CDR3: CASSSQGNNQPQHF. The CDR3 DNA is TGTGCCAGCAGCTCACAGGGAAACAATCAGCCCCAGCATTTT.

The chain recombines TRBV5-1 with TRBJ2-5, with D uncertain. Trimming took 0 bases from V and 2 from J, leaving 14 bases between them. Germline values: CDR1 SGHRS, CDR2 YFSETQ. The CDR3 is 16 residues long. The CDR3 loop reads CASSLGVVTYQETQYF. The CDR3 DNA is TGCGCCAGCAGCTTGGGGGTAGTCACCTATCAAGAGACCCAGTACTTC.

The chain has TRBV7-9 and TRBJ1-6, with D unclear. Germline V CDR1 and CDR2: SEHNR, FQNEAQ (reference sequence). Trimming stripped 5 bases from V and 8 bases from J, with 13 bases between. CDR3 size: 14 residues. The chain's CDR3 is CASSREQIDSPLHF. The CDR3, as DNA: TGTGCCAGCAGCCGTGAGCAAATAGATTCACCCCTCCACTTT.

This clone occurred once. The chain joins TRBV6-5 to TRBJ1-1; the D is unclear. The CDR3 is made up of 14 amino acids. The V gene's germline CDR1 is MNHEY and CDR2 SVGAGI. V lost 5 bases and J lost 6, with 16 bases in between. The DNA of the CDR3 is TGTGCCAGCAGTGGCCTCCGGGGTAGGGCTGAAGCTTTCTTT. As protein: CASSGLRGRAEAFF.

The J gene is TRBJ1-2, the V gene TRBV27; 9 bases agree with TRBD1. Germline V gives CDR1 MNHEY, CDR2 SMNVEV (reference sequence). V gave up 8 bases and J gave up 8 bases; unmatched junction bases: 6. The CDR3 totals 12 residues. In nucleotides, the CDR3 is TGTGCCAGCTACCGGACAGGGGAGGGCTACACCTTC. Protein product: CASYRTGEGYTF.

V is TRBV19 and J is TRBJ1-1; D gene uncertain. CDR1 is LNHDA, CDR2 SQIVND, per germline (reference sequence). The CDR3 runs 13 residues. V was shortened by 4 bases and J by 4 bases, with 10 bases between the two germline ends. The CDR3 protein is CASSRPVVTEAFF. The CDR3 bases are TGTGCCAGTAGTAGACCCGTTGTCACTGAAGCTTTCTTT.

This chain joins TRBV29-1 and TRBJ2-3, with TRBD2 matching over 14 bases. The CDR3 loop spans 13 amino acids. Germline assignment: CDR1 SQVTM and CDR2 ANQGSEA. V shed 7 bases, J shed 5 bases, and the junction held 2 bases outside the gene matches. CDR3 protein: CSGGLAGGDTQYF. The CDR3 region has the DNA TGCAGCGGCGGACTAGCGGGAGGAGATACGCAGTATTTT.

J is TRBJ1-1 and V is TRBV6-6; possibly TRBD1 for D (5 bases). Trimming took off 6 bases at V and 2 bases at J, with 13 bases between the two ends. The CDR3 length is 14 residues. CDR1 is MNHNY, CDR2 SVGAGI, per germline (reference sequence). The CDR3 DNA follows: TGTGCCAGCAGCACTGGGGGAAGTAACACTGAAGCTTTCTTT. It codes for CASSTGGSNTEAFF.

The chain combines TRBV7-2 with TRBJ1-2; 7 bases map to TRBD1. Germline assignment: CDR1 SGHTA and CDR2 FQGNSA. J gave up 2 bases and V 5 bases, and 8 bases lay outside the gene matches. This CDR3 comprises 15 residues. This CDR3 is CASSIRDRLNYGYTF. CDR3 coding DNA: TGTGCCAGCAGCATAAGGGACAGATTAAACTATGGCTACACCTTC.